The 4 T cell receptor beta chains below all came from one sample that was sequenced in a study of cytomegalovirus exposure and HLA in healthy donors. PCR primers comprised 60 Vbeta and 13 Jbeta primers. Profiled with immunoSEQ multiplex PCR; TCRdb holds only in-frame clones, not every one. The sample consists of about 150,000 clones, 64% of them appearing once. The sequencing input was PBMCs. These receptors originate from a woman aged 25 to 39 in good health and CMV-seropositive.

This chain connects TRBV5-4 to TRBJ2-7; D possibly corresponds to TRBD1 (6 bases). The ends were cut back, 0 bases at V and 3 bases at J, with 10 bases in the middle. The CDR3 loop spans 14 amino acids. The germline V gene has CDR1 SGHNT and CDR2 YYREEE (reference sequence). The CDR3 sequence is CASSLESRGYEQYF. The CDR3, as DNA: TGTGCCAGCAGCTTGGAGAGCAGGGGCTACGAGCAGTACTTC.

The V gene is TRBV5-4, the J gene TRBJ2-3; 9 bases map to TRBD1. The CDR3 runs 16 residues. Germline CDR1 reads SGHNT; CDR2 reads YYREEE (reference sequence). Trimming took 4 bases from V and 5 from J; bases not matched to a gene: 11. CDR3 amino acids: CASSPPQGAPGDTQYF. CDR3 nucleotides: TGTGCCAGCAGCCCTCCACAGGGGGCCCCTGGAGATACGCAGTATTTT.

The chain is built from TRBV19 and TRBJ1-5; tentatively, D is TRBD1 (6 bases). The CDR3 length is 15 residues. CDR1 is LNHDA, CDR2 SQIVND, per germline (reference sequence). The V and J ends lost 5 bases and 2 bases respectively, with 13 bases between them. The CDR3 region is CASSLQGHRNQPQHF. In DNA, the CDR3 is TGTGCCAGTAGTTTGCAGGGGCACCGCAATCAGCCCCAGCATTTT.

The chain is built from TRBV28 and TRBJ1-5; TRBD1 might be the D (5 bases). The germline CDR1 and CDR2 sequences are MDHEN and SYDVKM. Trimming removed 1 base from V and 5 bases from J, with 12 bases in between. CDR3 length: 15 amino acids. CDR3 sequence: CASSLLSRDDQPQHF. CDR3 in DNA: TGTGCCAGCAGTTTATTGTCCAGGGATGATCAGCCCCAGCATTTT.